This entry features one T cell receptor (beta chain) sequence. The sample is drawn from a study of cytomegalovirus exposure and HLA in healthy donors. Generated by immunoSEQ multiplex PCR, the TCRdb table keeps only in-frame clones and is missing some. The data hold about 44,000 clones, with roughly 93% observed a single time. This CDR3 is built from 15 residues. Germline assignment: CDR1 WNHNN and CDR2 SYGVQD (reference sequence). V was cut by 0 bases and J by 4 bases, with 13 bases left in between. The genes are TRBV10-1 and TRBJ2-7, with D possibly TRBD1 on 5 matching bases. The TCR originated in a woman aged 18-29 years in good health and CMV-seronegative. The sequenced sample was PBMCs. The chain's CDR3 is CASSESAAGKYEQYF. CDR3 DNA: TGCGCCAGCAGTGAGTCAGCTGCAGGGAAGTACGAGCAGTACTTC.